The clone carrying this T cell receptor beta chain has a single count. As yet, its antigen is unknown. Sequence at one end of the junction differs from germline and may be a read error. The data were obtained in a study of tumor and adjacent non-tumor tissue in lung cancer. Broader study findings: In normal lung, the top 100 clones were significantly more dominant than in tumor.

RNA was extracted from bulk tissue without any cell sorting. Distant lung tissue was collected more than 3 cm away from the tumor edge. Three rounds of nested PCR, following a modified ARM-PCR protocol, produced the TCRbeta library. TCRdb itself ran the multiplex PCR reads through MiXCR, one entry per CDR3 protein. The sample lists approximately 80,000 distinct CDR3 sequences, around 80% occurring once. CDR1 and CDR2 from the germline V gene are MNHNY and SVGAGI (reference sequence). The CDR3 extends over 12 amino acids. Source material: distant non-tumor lung tissue. This receptor was taken from a man aged 55 to 70 with non-small cell lung cancer. The J gene is TRBJ1-1, the V gene TRBV6-6; D gene ambiguous. CDR3 sequence reads: CTSSSYMAEASF. Here the CDR3 DNA reads TGTACCAGCAGTTCCTACATGGCGGAAGCTTCCTTT.